The 10 T cell receptor beta chains below all came from one sample that was sequenced in a study of OX40 agonist ivuxolimab in advanced cancers. Sequenced by immunoSEQ multiplex PCR; TCRdb stores in-frame clones only, minus some. The sample has 80,000 to 100,000 clones, approximately 90% seen once; the top ten hold roughly 0.5%. The material sequenced was CD4+ or CD8+ T cells sorted from blood, taken in a trial of the OX40 agonist ivuxolimab. The receptors derive from an adult with an advanced solid tumor such as melanoma, head and neck, liver or kidney cancer.

The chain uses TRBV5-1 and TRBJ2-5; 13 bases match TRBD2. J lost 4 bases, V lost 1 base, and 7 bases had no gene match. This CDR3 is 17 amino acids long. Germline CDR1 SGHRS, CDR2 YFSETQ. The CDR3 spells CASSLTSGGAGRETQYF. The CDR3 DNA follows: TGCGCCAGCAGCTTGACTAGCGGGGGGGCCGGGAGAGAGACCCAGTACTTC.

This clone was seen a single time. The J gene is TRBJ1-4, the V gene TRBV19, with 8 bases that match TRBD1. CDR3 size: 15 residues. Looked up from germline, CDR1 is LNHDA and CDR2 is SQIVND (reference sequence). V gave up 3 bases and J gave up 5 bases; unmatched junction bases: 5. The CDR3 spells CASSIMQGANEKLFF. DNA for the CDR3: TGTGCCAGTAGTATTATGCAGGGGGCGAATGAAAAACTGTTTTTT. The full variable domain, completed using reference TRBV19 and TRBJ1-4, is DGGITQSPKYLFRKEGQNVTLSCEQNLNHDAMYWYRQDPGQGLRLIYYSQIVNDFQKGDIAEGYSVSREKKESFPLTVTSAQKNPTAFYLCASSIMQGANEKLFFGSGTQLSVL.

The rearrangement links TRBV12-2 to TRBJ2-1. TRBV12-2 is a pseudogene. The length of the CDR3 is 14 residues. The CDR3 DNA is TGTGCAAGTCGCCCCGGGACAGCGGGGAATGAGCAGTTCTTC. Translation gives CASRPGTAGNEQFF.

The sample holds one count of this clone. The CDR3 DNA reads as TGTGCCAGCAGCTTAAAAGAGGGCTCTGGGGCCAACGTCCTGACTTTC. This codes for CASSLKEGSGANVLTF. The V gene is TRBV11-3, the J gene TRBJ2-6; D is perhaps TRBD2 (5 bases). Trimming removed 2 bases at V and 0 bases at J, with 8 bases between. Germline values: CDR1 SGHNT, CDR2 YENEEA. The length of the CDR3 is 16 residues.

The J gene is TRBJ1-2, the V gene TRBV6-1, with 8 bases identical to TRBD1. Unmatched junction bases numbered 6, after V lost 2 bases and J lost 4 bases. The CDR3 is 15 amino acids. CDR1 and CDR2 from the germline V gene are MNHNS and SASEGT. In DNA form, the CDR3 reads TGTGCCAGCAGTGAACAGGCAGGGGGCGCCTATGGCTACACCTTC. Its protein product is CASSEQAGGAYGYTF.

V is TRBV5-1 and J is TRBJ2-1, with 9 bases matching TRBD2. The CDR3 length is 16 residues. V trimming: 4 bases; J trimming: 3 bases; junction bases outside the gene matches: 8. CDR1 is SGHRS and CDR2 is YFSETQ in the germline V gene. CDR3 nucleotide sequence: TGCGCCAGCAGCGGCGCCTCTAGCGGGGTCTACAATGAGCAGTTCTTC. Protein product: CASSGASSGVYNEQFF.

This clone occurred once. This rearrangement joins TRBV14 to TRBJ2-7, with a weak D call TRBD1 (6 bases). The ends were cut back, 1 base at V and 4 bases at J, with 20 bases in the middle. Looked up from germline, CDR1 is SGHDN and CDR2 is FVKESK. This CDR3 has 17 amino acids. The CDR3 reads CASSQGTRTAWRYEQYF. The DNA for the CDR3 is TGTGCCAGCAGCCAAGGTACCCGGACAGCTTGGAGATACGAGCAGTACTTC.

The chain has TRBV19 and TRBJ1-3; 8 bases line up with TRBD1. This CDR3 comprises 16 residues. Germline CDR1 is LNHDA and CDR2 is SQIVND (reference sequence). V gave up 5 bases and J gave up 2 bases; unmatched junction bases: 8. CDR3 residues: CASSLPGGSTGNTIYF. The CDR3 nucleotides are TGTGCCAGTAGTCTACCAGGGGGCTCAACTGGAAACACCATATATTTT.

The V gene is TRBV27, the J gene TRBJ1-5; D possibly corresponds to TRBD1 (5 bases). The CDR3 consists of 14 residues. Trimming took off 6 bases at V and 0 bases at J, with 9 bases between the two ends. CDR1 and CDR2 (germline): MNHEY, SMNVEV (reference sequence). CDR3 nucleotides: TGTGCCAGCAGCTCGACAGTTAGCAATCAGCCCCAGCATTTT. Encoded protein: CASSSTVSNQPQHF.

The table lists this clone with a count of one. The rearrangement links TRBV7-8 to TRBJ2-5; tentative D call: TRBD2 (7 bases). Germline CDR1 reads SGHVS; CDR2 reads FQNEAQ. The CDR3 sequence is 17 residues long. Trimming pared 5 bases from V and 1 base from J, leaving 20 bases between. CDR3 bases: TGTGCCAGCAGCCGAGGGGGGGGGAGGTCAACCCAAGAGACCCAGTACTTC. Protein sequence: CASSRGGGRSTQETQYF.